The 20 T cell receptor beta chains below all came from one sample that was sequenced in a study of T cell repertoires in cytomegalovirus infection. TCRdb reanalysed the reads using MiXCR and keeps one entry per CDR3 protein. The sample includes some 400,000 distinct CDR3 sequences, approximately 30% of them seen just once. What was sequenced was PBMCs. These receptors came from a human donor in good health (CMV status not recorded). Some clones in this sample may be carry-over from other donors' samples.

V gene TRBV7-8 combines with J gene TRBJ2-1; maybe TRBD2 (6 bases). The germline V gene has CDR1 SGHVS and CDR2 FQNEAQ. Trimming left V 3 bases short and J 4 bases short, with 13 bases between. This CDR3 contains 15 residues. The CDR3 bases are TGTGCCAGCAGCTTGGGCGGGACCTATTACAATGAGCAGTTCTTC. Encoded protein: CASSLGGTYYNEQFF.

V is TRBV7-2 and J is TRBJ2-4; a possible D gene is TRBD1 (6 bases). V lost 6 bases, J lost 9 bases, and 15 bases lay in between. The CDR3 sequence is 13 residues long. The germline V gene encodes CDR1 SGHTA and CDR2 FQGNSA. The CDR3 bases are TGTGCCAGCAGTTCAGGGGCTAGGGGCATTCAGTACTTC. Protein product: CASSSGARGIQYF. Looking up the rest from reference TRBV7-2 and TRBJ2-4 gives the full variable domain: GAGVSQSPSNKVTEKGKDVELRCDPISGHTALYWYRQSLGQGLEFLIYFQGNSAPDKSGLPSDRFSAERTGGSVSTLTIQRTQQEDSAVYLCASSSGARGIQYFGAGTRLSVL.

This clonotype occurred many times. The J gene is TRBJ1-1, the V gene TRBV6-2 or TRBV6-3; D not certain. V was clipped by 8 bases and J by 1 base, with 8 bases between them. This CDR3 spans 12 amino acids. CDR1 and CDR2 (germline): MNHEY, SVGEGT. CDR3 sequence (DNA): TGTGCCAGCGGTTGGGGGAACACTGAAGCTTTCTTT. This sequence encodes CASGWGNTEAFF.

This clonotype was found many times. The genes are TRBV7-8 and TRBJ1-2; perhaps TRBD1 as D (6 bases). Per the germline V gene, CDR1 is SGHVS and CDR2 is FQNEAQ. V gave up 3 bases and J gave up 6 bases, with 17 bases separating them. The CDR3 is 15 residues long. The CDR3 bases are TGTGCCAGCAGCTTCCTCGGGGGGGGCTCGGATGGCTACACCTTC. It specifies CASSFLGGGSDGYTF.

The gene calls are TRBV19 and TRBJ1-5; no reliable D call. This CDR3 spans 14 amino acids. The germline gives CDR1 LNHDA, CDR2 SQIVND (reference sequence). Trimming took off 6 bases at V and 6 bases at J, with 15 bases between the two ends. In nucleotides, the CDR3 is TGTGCCAGTAGCCATGTGGAGGGAGGTCAGCCCCAGCATTTT. It encodes CASSHVEGGQPQHF.

This clonotype was recorded a few times. The chain employs TRBV6-2 or TRBV6-3 and TRBJ1-1; TRBD1 matches 7 bases. This CDR3 spans 14 amino acids. Germline-derived CDR1 and CDR2 are MNHEY and SVGEGT. J gave up 5 bases and V 7 bases, and 10 bases lay outside the gene matches. The CDR3 sequence: CASISDRMRTEAFF. The CDR3 region has the DNA TGTGCCAGCATCTCGGACAGGATGCGGACTGAAGCTTTCTTT.

This clonotype appeared a few times. The chain has TRBV6-1 and TRBJ2-2; D remains ambiguous. CDR3 length: 12 amino acids. Germline V gene data show CDR1 as MNHNS and CDR2 as SASEGT. Deletions cut 0 bases from V and 8 bases from J, with 4 bases between. The CDR3 region has the DNA TGTGCCAGCAGTGAAGCAGGAGGGGAGCTGTTTTTT. Protein product: CASSEAGGELFF.

The CDR3 sequence is CASSQILTGGATEAFF. CDR3 nucleotide sequence: TGTGCCAGCAGCCAAATTTTGACAGGCGGGGCCACTGAAGCTTTCTTT. The rearrangement uses TRBV14 and TRBJ1-1, with D perhaps TRBD1 (6 bases). The CDR3 is made up of 16 amino acids. Germline V gene lookup returns CDR1 SGHDN and CDR2 FVKESK. Trimming took off 2 bases at V and 4 bases at J, with 17 bases between the two ends. Supplemented by reference TRBV14 and TRBJ1-1, the full variable domain reads EAGVTQFPSHSVIEKGQTVTLRCDPISGHDNLYWYRRVMGKEIKFLLHFVKESKQDESGMPNNRFLAERTGGTYSTLKVQPAELEDSGVYFCASSQILTGGATEAFFGQGTRLTVV.

The rearrangement links TRBV12-3 or TRBV12-4 to TRBJ1-2; D may be TRBD1 (6 bases). Deletions cut 8 bases from V and 1 base from J, with 11 bases between. The CDR3 is made up of 13 amino acids. CDR3 coding DNA: TGTGCCAGCCGTCGGACAGATAACTATGGCTACACCTTC. It specifies CASRRTDNYGYTF.

V is TRBV3-1 and J is TRBJ1-6, with D possibly matching TRBD1 (5 bases). The CDR3 covers 12 residues. CDR1 and CDR2 (germline): LGHDT, YNNKEL (reference sequence). Trimming shortened V by 4 bases and J by 10 bases, and 8 bases separated the two germline ends. The CDR3 loop is CASSRRGSPLHF. DNA of the CDR3: TGTGCCAGCAGCCGCCGGGGGTCACCCCTCCACTTT.

V is TRBV5-1 and J is TRBJ2-3; D remains unclear. The CDR3 contains 13 residues. CDR1 is SGHRS, CDR2 YFSETQ, per germline. Trimming removed 3 bases at V and 2 bases at J, with 7 bases between. CDR3 DNA sequence: TGCGCCAGCAGCTACCAAGACACAGATACGCAGTATTTT. This sequence encodes CASSYQDTDTQYF.

A remark on this clonotype: A much larger clone differs by one base, so this may be a read error. J is TRBJ1-2 and V is TRBV7-2; D is unresolved. Between the trimmed V and J ends, which lost 1 base and 3 bases, there was a span of 9 bases. The germline V gene encodes CDR1 SGHTA and CDR2 FQGNSA. This CDR3 spans 14 amino acids. In DNA form, the CDR3 reads TGTGCCAGCAGCTTAGAAGGGCAAGACTATGGCTACACCTTC. Protein product: CASSLEGQDYGYTF.

This clonotype came up many times. This chain connects TRBV7-9 to TRBJ2-5; D remains unclear. The ends were cut back, 3 bases at V and 5 bases at J, with 7 bases in the middle. Per the germline V gene, CDR1 is SEHNR and CDR2 is FQNEAQ (reference sequence). The CDR3 has 12 residues. CDR3 in amino acids: CASSFGGETQYF. CDR3 bases: TGTGCCAGCAGCTTTGGTGGCGAGACCCAGTACTTC. Supplemented by reference TRBV7-9 and TRBJ2-5, the full variable domain reads DTGVSQNPRHKITKRGQNVTFRCDPISEHNRLYWYRQTLGQGPEFLTYFQNEAQLEKSRLLSDRFSAERPKGSFSTLEIQRTEQGDSAMYLCASSFGGETQYFGPGTRLLVL.

A word on this clonotype: The missing conserved phenylalanine or tryptophan at the end of this CDR3 makes a read error likely. The chain recombines TRBV7-2 with TRBJ2-3; 7 bases are a match to TRBD1. In germline, CDR1 is SGHTA, CDR2 FQGNSA. The junction had 2 bases not matched to a gene; V was cut back by 5 bases and J by 6 bases. This CDR3 has 12 residues. The CDR3 nucleotides read TGTGCCAGCAGCCCGGGACAGGATACGCAGTATGTT. Translated, it gives CASSPGQDTQYV.

The table lists this clonotype with a few counts. This chain links TRBV12-3 or TRBV12-4 with TRBJ1-4; D not certain. V lost 2 bases, J lost 4 bases, and 8 bases lay in between. The CDR3 spans 14 residues. The CDR3 here is CASSLTSINEKLFF. DNA for the CDR3: TGTGCCAGCAGTTTAACATCCATTAATGAAAAACTGTTTTTT.

V is TRBV20-1 and J is TRBJ2-7; 7 bases are a match to TRBD1. V dropped 5 bases and J dropped 2; count of bases not matched to a gene: 9. This CDR3 comprises 14 residues. Germline-derived CDR1 and CDR2 are DFQATT and SNEGSKA (reference sequence). The CDR3 DNA reads TGCAGTGCTGCTCGGACAGGATATACCTACGAGCAGTACTTC. Translating gives CSAARTGYTYEQYF.

The chain links TRBV7-9 to TRBJ1-1; D unclear. CDR3 size: 13 residues. V was cut by 5 bases and J by 4 bases, with 11 bases left in between. Germline V gives CDR1 SEHNR, CDR2 FQNEAQ (reference sequence). DNA of the CDR3: TGTGCCAGCAGCCCCACGTTGGTCACTGAAGCTTTCTTT. It codes for CASSPTLVTEAFF.

This rearrangement joins TRBV15 to TRBJ2-7, with D unclear. V gave up 3 bases and J gave up 3 bases, with 6 bases separating them. The CDR3 has 12 amino acids. Looked up from germline, CDR1 is LNHNV and CDR2 is YYDKDF (reference sequence). Written as DNA, the CDR3 is TGTGCCACCAGCAGCACACACTACGAGCAGTACTTC. Residues: CATSSTHYEQYF.

This clonotype was seen at least ten times. V gene TRBV7-9 combines with J gene TRBJ2-1; D uncertain. The V end lost 2 bases, the J end lost 6 bases, and 11 bases lay between the germline ends. Germline-derived CDR1 and CDR2 are SEHNR and FQNEAQ (reference sequence). The CDR3 length is 14 residues. In DNA, the CDR3 is TGTGCCAGCAGCTTAATCGGCTGGGGCAATGAGCAGTTCTTC. It specifies CASSLIGWGNEQFF.

J is TRBJ1-1 and V is TRBV12-3 or TRBV12-4; D is unresolved. The CDR3 has 12 residues. Trimming pared 5 bases from V and 7 bases from J, leaving 11 bases between. Here the CDR3 DNA reads TGTGCCAGCAGTGCGGGCCGGCATGAAGCTTTCTTT. Translated: CASSAGRHEAFF.